This section outlines one T cell receptor beta chain sequence together with its context. Each CDR3 protein gets one entry after TCRdb re-called the 5' RACE reads with MiXCR. The sample records roughly 280,000 distinct CDR3 sequences, around 15% being singletons. The data are from a study of T-cell memory formation after mild COVID-19. This CDR3 comprises 13 residues. V trimming: 4 bases; J trimming: 5 bases; junction bases outside the gene matches: 2. Germline V gene data show CDR1 as ENHRY and CDR2 as SYGVKD. The receptor comes from a man between 18 and 35 years old who had mild COVID-19 (a few samples of this study predate the infection). Cell type and time point are not known. The genes are TRBV10-3 and TRBJ2-7; 10 nucleotides align to TRBD1. Sequencing was carried out using PBMCs or a T cell subset sorted from them (not recorded which). The CDR3 spells CAISGGTGDEQYF. CDR3 nucleotides: TGTGCCATCAGTGGAGGGACAGGGGACGAGCAGTACTTC.